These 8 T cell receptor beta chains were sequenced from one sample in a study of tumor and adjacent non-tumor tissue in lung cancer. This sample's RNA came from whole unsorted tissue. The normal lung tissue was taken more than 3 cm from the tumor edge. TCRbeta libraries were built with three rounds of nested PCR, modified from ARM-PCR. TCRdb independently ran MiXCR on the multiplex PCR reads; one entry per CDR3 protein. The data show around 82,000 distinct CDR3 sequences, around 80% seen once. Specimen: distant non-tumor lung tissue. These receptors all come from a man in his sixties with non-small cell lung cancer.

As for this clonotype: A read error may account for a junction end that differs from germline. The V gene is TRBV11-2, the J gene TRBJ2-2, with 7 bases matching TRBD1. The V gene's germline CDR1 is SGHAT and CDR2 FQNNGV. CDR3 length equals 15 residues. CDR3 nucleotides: TGTGACAGCAGCGAAGGTGGCCGAAGCACAGGGGAGCCGTTTTTT. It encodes CDSSEGGRSTGEPFF.

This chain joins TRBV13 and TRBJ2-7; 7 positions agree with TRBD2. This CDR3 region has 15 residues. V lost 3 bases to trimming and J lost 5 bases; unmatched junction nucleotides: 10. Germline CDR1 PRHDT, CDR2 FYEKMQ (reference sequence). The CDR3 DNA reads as TGTGCCAGCAGCTTGGTGACTAGCTTCGGCGACGAGCAGTACTTC. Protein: CASSLVTSFGDEQYF.

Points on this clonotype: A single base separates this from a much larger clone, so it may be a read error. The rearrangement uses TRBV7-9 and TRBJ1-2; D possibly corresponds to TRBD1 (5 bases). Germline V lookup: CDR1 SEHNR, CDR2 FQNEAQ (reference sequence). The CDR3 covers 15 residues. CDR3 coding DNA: TGTGCCAGCAGCTTAGGGGGCACCACTCTCTATGACTACACCTTC. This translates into CASSLGGTTLYDYTF.

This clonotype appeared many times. In DNA, the CDR3 is TGTGCCAGCAGTGAACTTGGCCCTGGTGCAGTCAATGAGCAGTTCTTC. As protein: CASSELGPGAVNEQFF. The chain employs TRBV6-1 and TRBJ2-1; no clear D gene. Germline V CDR1 and CDR2: MNHNS, SASEGT. CDR3 length equals 16 residues. Trimming pared 2 bases from V and 6 bases from J, leaving 17 bases between.

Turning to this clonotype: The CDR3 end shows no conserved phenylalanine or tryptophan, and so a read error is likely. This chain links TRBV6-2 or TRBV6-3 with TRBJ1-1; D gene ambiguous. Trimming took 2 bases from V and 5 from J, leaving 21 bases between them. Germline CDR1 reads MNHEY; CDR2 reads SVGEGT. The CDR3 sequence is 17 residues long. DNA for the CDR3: TGTGCCAGCAGTTACGATGCAAGTGACCATTGGAGTACTGAAGCTTTCTAT. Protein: CASSYDASDHWSTEAFY.

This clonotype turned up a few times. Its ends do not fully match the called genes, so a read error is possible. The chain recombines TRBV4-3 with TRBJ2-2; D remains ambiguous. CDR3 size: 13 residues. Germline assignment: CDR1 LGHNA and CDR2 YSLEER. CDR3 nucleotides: TGCGCCAGCTGCCAAGAGTTCACTGGGGAGCTGTTTTTT. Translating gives CASCQEFTGELFF.

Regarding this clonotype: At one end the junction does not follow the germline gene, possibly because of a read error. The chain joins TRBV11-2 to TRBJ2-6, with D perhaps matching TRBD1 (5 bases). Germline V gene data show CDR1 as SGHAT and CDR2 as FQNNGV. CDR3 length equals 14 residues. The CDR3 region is CPSSPISGANILTF. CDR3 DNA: TGTCCCAGTAGTCCTATCTCTGGGGCCAATATCCTGACTTTT.

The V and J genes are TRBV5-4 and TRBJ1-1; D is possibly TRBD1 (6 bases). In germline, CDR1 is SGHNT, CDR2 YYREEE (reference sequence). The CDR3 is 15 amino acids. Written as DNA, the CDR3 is TGTCCTAGCAGACCACCGGGGGCGGCGGGGACTGAAGCTTTCTTT. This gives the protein CPSRPPGAAGTEAFF. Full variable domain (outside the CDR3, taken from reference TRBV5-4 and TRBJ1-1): ETGVTQSPTHLIKTRGQQVTLRCSSQSGHNTVSWYQQALGQGPQFIFQYYREEENGRGNFPPRFSGLQFPNYSSELNVNALELDDSALYLCPSRPPGAAGTEAFFGQGTRLTVV.